These T cell receptor beta chains were read from a single sample in a study of blood T cell repertoires in COVID-19. The protocol was immunoSEQ multiplex PCR, while the TCRdb copy is restricted to in-frame clones and leaves out a portion. Among about 250,000 clones, approximately 80% were seen once, and the ten largest hold approximately 5%. Input material: PBMCs or T cells enriched from blood (not recorded which). The receptors shown here come from a man in his forties or fifties who had been exposed to COVID-19. Each CDR3 is given with its conserved first and last residue. The D gene is left open where the match is weak. The size entry is marked missing in some rows and otherwise reads once, few, many or a size class.

>-|TRBV10-3|TRBJ2-7|TRBD2
CAISEEAGGYEQYF
TGTGCCATTAGCGAGGAAGCGGGAGGCTACGAGCAGTACTTC
>-|TRBV4-1|TRBJ1-6|-
CASSYNTQRGNSPLHF
TGCGCCAGCAGCTATAACACGCAAAGGGGGAATTCACCCCTCCACTTT
>-|TRBV29-1|TRBJ1-6|-
CSVGLKPNSPLHF
TGCAGCGTGGGACTTAAGCCTAATTCACCCCTCCACTTT
>-|TRBV11-2|TRBJ1-1|TRBD1
CASSPPGGTGGTEAFF
TGTGCCAGCAGCCCCCCTGGCGGGACAGGGGGCACTGAAGCTTTCTTT
>-|TRBV12-3/TRBV12-4|TRBJ1-1|-
CASSGGAKAFF
TGTGCCAGCAGTGGCGGTGCCAAAGCTTTCTTT
>-|TRBV7-9|TRBJ2-1|TRBD2
CASSASSGFYNEQFF
TGTGCCAGCAGCGCGTCTAGCGGCTTCTACAATGAGCAGTTCTTC
>once|TRBV2|TRBJ1-5|TRBD1
CASSESGQGNRVPQHF
TGTGCCAGCAGTGAATCGGGACAGGGGAACAGGGTCCCCCAGCATTTT
>-|TRBV11-3|TRBJ2-2|-
CASSFLGAPNTGELFF
TGTGCCAGCAGCTTCCTTGGGGCTCCTAACACCGGGGAGCTGTTTTTT
>-|TRBV5-6|TRBJ2-1|TRBD2
CASSLGLAGGNEQFF
TGTGCCAGCAGCTTGGGACTAGCGGGAGGCAATGAGCAGTTCTTC
>-|TRBV7-3|TRBJ2-1|TRBD2
CASSSHGLAGGNNEQFF
TGTGCCAGCAGCTCACACGGACTAGCGGGAGGAAACAATGAGCAGTTCTTC
>-|TRBV10-1|TRBJ1-1|-
CASSETGTEAFF
TGCGCCAGCAGTGAGACGGGGACTGAAGCTTTCTTT
>-|TRBV3-1/TRBV3-2|TRBJ2-5|TRBD2
CASSQDRREGRTQYF
TGTGCCAGCAGCCAAGATAGGAGGGAGGGCCGCACCCAGTACTTC
>-|TRBV9|TRBJ2-2|-
CASSVGTLNTGELFF
TGTGCCAGCAGCGTAGGGACTCTGAACACCGGGGAGCTGTTTTTT
>-|TRBV30|TRBJ1-4|-
CAWGDTGIVNEKLFF
TGTGCCTGGGGTGATACAGGGATCGTGAATGAAAAACTGTTTTTT
>-|TRBV2|TRBJ2-5|TRBD2
CASSRVVLAGGSHQETQYF
TGTGCCAGCAGTCGTGTGGTTTTAGCGGGAGGATCCCATCAAGAGACCCAGTACTTC
>-|TRBV12-3/TRBV12-4|TRBJ2-1|-
CASRTSWDEQFF
TGTGCCAGCAGAACTAGCTGGGATGAGCAGTTCTTC
>-|TRBV20-1|TRBJ1-2|-
CSAGPAQGYTF
TGCAGTGCTGGGCCCGCCCAGGGCTACACCTTC
>-|TRBV4-1|TRBJ2-7|-
CASSQVAGGPYEQYF
TGCGCCAGCAGCCAAGTTGCTGGGGGCCCCTACGAGCAGTACTTC
>-|TRBV12-3/TRBV12-4|TRBJ1-5|-
CASSLRVGQPQHF
TGTGCCAGCAGTCTCAGGGTGGGTCAGCCCCAGCATTTT
>-|TRBV6-5|TRBJ2-7|-
CASKRPPAYEQYF
TGTGCCAGCAAGCGACCCCCTGCCTACGAGCAGTACTTC
>-|TRBV28|TRBJ1-4|-
CASSLLAGADEKLFF
TGTGCCAGCAGTTTATTGGCAGGGGCAGATGAAAAACTGTTTTTT
>-|TRBV15|TRBJ1-2|TRBD1
CATSGGGVGYGYTF
TGTGCCACCAGCGGAGGGGGCGTGGGCTATGGCTACACCTTC